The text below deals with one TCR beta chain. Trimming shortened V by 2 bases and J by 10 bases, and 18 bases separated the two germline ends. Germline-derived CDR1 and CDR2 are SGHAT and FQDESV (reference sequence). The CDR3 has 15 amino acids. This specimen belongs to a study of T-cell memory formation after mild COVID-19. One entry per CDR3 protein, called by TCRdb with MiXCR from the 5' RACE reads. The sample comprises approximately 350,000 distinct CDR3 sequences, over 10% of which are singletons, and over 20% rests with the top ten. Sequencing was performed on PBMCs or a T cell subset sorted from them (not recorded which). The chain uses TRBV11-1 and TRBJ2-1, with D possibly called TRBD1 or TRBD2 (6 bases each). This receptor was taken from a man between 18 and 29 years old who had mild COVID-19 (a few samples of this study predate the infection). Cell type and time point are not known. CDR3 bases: TGTGCCAGCAGCTTATTTTCGGGGGCCGGGTCGGAGCAGTTCTTC. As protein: CASSLFSGAGSEQFF.